This is a list of T cell receptor beta chains from one sample in a study of shared clonotypes between healthy human individuals. Sequencing used immunoSEQ multiplex PCR; TCRdb keeps in-frame clones, though not all of them. This sample has some 450,000 clones, with approximately 77% found just once. The sequenced material came from PBMCs. The receptor set was obtained from a woman aged 40 to 50 in good health. Some clones in this sample may be carry-over from other donors' samples. The CDR3 runs from the conserved cysteine through the conserved F or W. The order of the fields is V gene, clone size, D gene, J gene, CDR3 protein, CDR3 DNA. The D gene is left open where the match is weak. Clone size is given for some rows only: seen once, a few or many times, or a class if the clone is expanded.

TRBV30	NA	TRBD2	TRBJ2-5	CAWGTSGGSQHF	TGTGCCTGGGGGACTAGCGGAGGGTCCCAGCACTTC
TRBV7-2	NA	NA	TRBJ2-5	CASSLAGTGQETQYF	TGTGCCAGCAGCTTAGCCGGGACCGGCCAAGAGACCCAGTACTTC
TRBV6-4	NA	TRBD2	TRBJ2-7	CASSDFSFGLAGGPYEQYF	TGTGCCAGCAGTGACTTTTCTTTCGGACTAGCGGGAGGTCCCTACGAGCAGTACTTC
TRBV6-1	few	NA	TRBJ1-2	CAGRADYGYTF	TGTGCCGGCCGCGCGGACTATGGCTACACCTTC
TRBV15	few	TRBD2	TRBJ2-3	CATGDYGSDTQYF	TGTGCCACCGGGGACTACGGGTCAGATACGCAGTATTTT
TRBV5-4	NA	NA	TRBJ1-2	CASSLGSDLYGYTF	TGTGCCAGCAGCTTGGGTTCGGACCTCTATGGCTACACCTTC
TRBV7-8	NA	NA	TRBJ2-7	CASSFRGGAAYEQYF	TGTGCCAGCAGCTTTCGAGGGGGTGCTGCCTACGAGCAGTACTTC
TRBV5-1	NA	NA	TRBJ1-4	CASSSWGEGTNEKLFF	TGCGCCAGCAGCTCCTGGGGAGAGGGGACTAATGAAAAACTGTTTTTT
TRBV5-4	NA	TRBD1	TRBJ1-4	CASSSRGGNEKLFF	TGTGCCAGCAGCTCCAGGGGGGGGAATGAAAAACTGTTTTTT
TRBV2	NA	NA	TRBJ2-7	CASSGWGNYEQYF	TGTGCCAGCAGTGGTTGGGGGAACTACGAGCAGTACTTC
TRBV7-2	NA	TRBD2	TRBJ2-1	CASSLVGGGLAVEQFF	TGTGCCAGCAGCTTAGTCGGGGGGGGACTAGCGGTTGAGCAGTTCTTC
TRBV18	NA	TRBD2	TRBJ2-4	CASSPPGLAVIAKNIQYF	TGTGCCAGCTCACCTCCGGGACTAGCGGTAATAGCCAAAAACATTCAGTACTTC
TRBV7-3	NA	TRBD1	TRBJ1-1	CASSPTGGMNTEAFF	TGTGCCAGCAGCCCCACAGGGGGCATGAACACTGAAGCTTTCTTT
TRBV5-1	NA	NA	TRBJ2-7	CASSLAPGVRYEQYF	TGCGCCAGCAGCTTGGCCCCAGGGGTCCGCTACGAGCAGTACTTC
TRBV28	once	NA	TRBJ1-1	CASSLDRRIAFF	TGTGCCAGCAGTCTTGACAGGCGAATCGCTTTCTTT
TRBV4-1	NA	TRBD2	TRBJ2-1	CASSRQTSGTWGNEQFF	TGCGCCAGCAGCCGCCAGACTAGCGGGACCTGGGGCAATGAGCAGTTCTTC
TRBV19	NA	NA	TRBJ2-2	CASSPRTLNTGELFF	TGTGCCAGTAGTCCCCGGACCCTGAACACCGGGGAGCTGTTTTTT
TRBV6-5	NA	TRBD1	TRBJ1-6	CASSMTGGSPLHF	TGTGCCAGCAGCATGACAGGGGGTTCACCCCTCCACTTT
TRBV28	many	NA	TRBJ2-7	CASSPGGTVAGHEQYF	TGTGCCAGCAGCCCCGGGGGGACAGTGGCCGGCCACGAGCAGTACTTC
TRBV5-1	NA	TRBD2	TRBJ2-7	CASSLGGTSSYEQYF	TGCGCCAGCAGCTTGGGGGGGACTAGCAGCTACGAGCAGTACTTC
TRBV2	NA	NA	TRBJ1-4	CASSTRVATNEKLFF	TGTGCCAGCAGTACCAGGGTTGCAACTAATGAAAAACTGTTTTTT
TRBV5-8	NA	TRBD1	TRBJ1-4	CASSWGTAVNEKLFF	TGTGCCAGCAGCTGGGGGACAGCGGTTAATGAAAAACTGTTTTTT